What follows are 27 T cell receptor beta chains derived from one specimen sequenced in a study of response to subunit inactivated influenza vaccine. MiXCR, applied by TCRdb to the RT-PCR reads, yields one record per CDR3 protein. The table includes 500,000 to 600,000 distinct CDR3 sequences, approximately 12% detected once. The sample consisted of PBMCs from blood, taken on the day of vaccination. These receptors originate from a man in his forties or fifties who received an inactivated influenza vaccine.

This clonotype was counted at least ten times. The V gene is TRBV20-1, the J gene TRBJ2-7; 8 positions agree with TRBD1. The V and J ends lost 6 bases and 0 bases, in that order; junction bases with no gene match: 1. Germline loops: CDR1 DFQATT, CDR2 SNEGSKA (reference sequence). This CDR3 comprises 12 residues. The CDR3 sequence: CSAGQGSYEQYF. Written as DNA, the CDR3 is TGCAGTGCAGGACAGGGCTCCTACGAGCAGTACTTC.

Here the CDR3 reads CSATGGAVITDTQYF. The CDR3 region has the DNA TGCAGTGCTACTGGGGGCGCGGTGATAACAGATACGCAGTATTTT. This chain uses TRBV20-1 with TRBJ2-3, with a tentative D call TRBD1 (6 bases). Trimming left V 4 bases short and J 3 bases short, with 17 bases between. CDR3 length equals 15 residues. Germline values: CDR1 DFQATT, CDR2 SNEGSKA (reference sequence).

The V gene is TRBV5-5, the J gene TRBJ2-5; D perhaps matches TRBD2 (5 bases). The V gene lost 5 bases and the J gene lost 1 base, with 21 bases spanning the gap. The germline CDR1 and CDR2 sequences are SGHKS and YYEKEE (reference sequence). The CDR3 runs to 17 residues. Written as DNA, the CDR3 is TGTGCCAGCAGTCTCACACTGGGGAGTAGGGCCCAAGAGACCCAGTACTTC. This gives the protein CASSLTLGSRAQETQYF.

This clonotype was recorded at least ten times. This sequence joins TRBV4-3 and TRBJ2-1; weak D call: TRBD2 (5 bases). V lost 3 bases to trimming and J lost 4 bases, with 7 bases between them. The germline V gene has CDR1 LGHNA and CDR2 YSLEER. The CDR3 is 13 residues long. In DNA form, the CDR3 reads TGCGCCAGCAGCCAGCGGGTGTACAATGAGCAGTTCTTC. It is translated as CASSQRVYNEQFF.

In this sample, this clonotype turned up many times. The chain couples TRBV5-1 to TRBJ1-4, with 7 bases fitting TRBD1. The CDR3 runs to 15 residues. V gave up 0 bases and J gave up 5 bases; unmatched junction bases: 4. The V gene's germline CDR1 is SGHRS and CDR2 YFSETQ. The CDR3 DNA is TGCGCCAGCAGCTTGGTTCCGGGACAGAATGAAAAACTGTTTTTT. Translation: CASSLVPGQNEKLFF.

The chain links TRBV12-3 or TRBV12-4 to TRBJ2-1; no reliable D call. V was pared by 6 bases and J by 0 bases, with 12 bases between. This CDR3 has 15 residues. The CDR3 region has the DNA TGTGCCAGCAGCCTCCCACTACCCTCCTACAATGAGCAGTTCTTC. Amino acid sequence: CASSLPLPSYNEQFF.

This clonotype was counted a few times. The chain is built from TRBV10-3 and TRBJ2-1, with D hard to call. Germline V gives CDR1 ENHRY, CDR2 SYGVKD. The V end was cut by 5 bases, the J end by 6 bases, with 17 bases between. The CDR3 is made up of 15 amino acids. CDR3 loop: CAISPDLLRPNEQFF. In DNA, the CDR3 is TGTGCCATCAGTCCTGACTTGTTGAGGCCCAATGAGCAGTTCTTC.

The chain carries TRBV6-1 and TRBJ2-3; possibly TRBD1 for D (6 bases). The V end was cut by 11 bases, the J end by 2 bases, with 20 bases between. In germline, CDR1 is MNHNS, CDR2 SASEGT. This CDR3 has 15 amino acids. The CDR3 protein is CAGKLGQMHTDTQYF. The CDR3, as DNA: TGTGCCGGCAAGCTCGGACAGATGCACACAGATACGCAGTATTTT.

This clonotype came up a few times. The chain links TRBV15 to TRBJ2-7; D gene uncertain. The CDR3 is 13 residues long. In germline, CDR1 is LNHNV, CDR2 YYDKDF (reference sequence). Trimming took off 0 bases at V and 6 bases at J, with 9 bases between the two ends. In nucleotides, the CDR3 is TGTGCCACCAGCAGAGATAGTCGGTCCGAGCAGTACTTC. Translated, it gives CATSRDSRSEQYF. The complete variable domain, with remaining parts taken from reference TRBV15 and TRBJ2-7, reads DAMVIQNPRYQVTQFGKPVTLSCSQTLNHNVMYWYQQKSSQAPKLLFHYYDKDFNNEADTPDNFQSRRPNTSFCFLDIRSPGLGDTAMYLCATSRDSRSEQYFGPGTRLTVT.

This sequence joins TRBV7-2 and TRBJ2-7, with D possibly matching TRBD2 (5 bases). V shed 0 bases and J shed 3 bases, with 9 bases lying between them. CDR3 length equals 14 residues. Germline V gene data show CDR1 as SGHTA and CDR2 as FQGNSA. The CDR3 DNA reads TGTGCCAGCAGCTTAGCGCGGGCTAGCTACGAGCAGTACTTC. It codes for CASSLARASYEQYF.

This clonotype was seen more than once but under ten times. The J gene is TRBJ1-4, the V gene TRBV6-5, with 7 bases fitting TRBD1. CDR3 length: 13 amino acids. V trimming: 4 bases; J trimming: 7 bases; junction bases outside the gene matches: 3. CDR1 and CDR2 from the germline V gene are MNHEY and SVGAGI. The CDR3 sequence: CASSWNRGEKLFF. The CDR3, as DNA: TGTGCCAGCAGTTGGAACAGGGGTGAAAAACTGTTTTTT.

The chain links TRBV10-1 to TRBJ1-1, with TRBD1 matching over 7 bases. This CDR3 contains 17 residues. V lost 2 bases, J lost 1 base, and 10 bases stayed unmatched. Germline CDR1 and CDR2: WNHNN and SYGVQD (reference sequence). The CDR3 sequence: CASSEPGQTTPNTEAFF. The CDR3 DNA sequence: TGCGCCAGCAGTGAGCCGGGACAGACGACTCCGAACACTGAAGCTTTCTTT.

Ten or more counts support this clonotype. This rearrangement joins TRBV7-8 to TRBJ2-7; either TRBD1 or TRBD2 may supply D (6 bases each). The germline V gene has CDR1 SGHVS and CDR2 FQNEAQ. CDR3 size: 12 residues. V lost 8 bases, J lost 1 base, and 9 bases lay in between. The CDR3 is CASGGTSYEQYF. The DNA of the CDR3 is TGTGCCAGCGGGGGGACATCCTACGAGCAGTACTTC.

CDR3 bases: TGTGCCAGCAGCCCCCGTCCCTTGGCCCTAGCGAGCTCCTACAATGAGCAGTTCTTC. Translation gives CASSPRPLALASSYNEQFF. The rearrangement joins TRBV4-2 to TRBJ2-1, with D possibly being TRBD2 (6 bases). The CDR3 is 19 amino acids. Germline CDR1 and CDR2: LGHNA and YNFKEQ. Trimming stripped 4 bases from V and 0 bases from J, with 22 bases between.

This clonotype showed up just a few times. The V and J genes are TRBV12-3 or TRBV12-4 and TRBJ2-5; possibly TRBD2 for D (5 bases). This CDR3 has 14 residues. V was cut by 4 bases and J by 5 bases, with 14 bases left in between. The CDR3 coding sequence is TGTGCCAGCAGTTACCGACCTGGCGGGGAGACCCAGTACTTC. The encoded protein is CASSYRPGGETQYF.

This clonotype was counted between two and nine times. The CDR3 protein is CAWSDVGRKLFF. CDR3 in DNA: TGTGCCTGGAGTGATGTGGGGAGAAAACTGTTTTTT. The chain carries TRBV30 and TRBJ1-4; D ambiguous. Germline lookup yields CDR1 GTSNPN and CDR2 SVGIG (reference sequence). V lost 1 base and J 10 bases, leaving 10 bases between the germline ends. The CDR3 runs 12 residues.

The gene calls are TRBV7-2 and TRBJ2-5; perhaps D is TRBD1 or TRBD2 (5 bases each). The V end lost 10 bases, the J end lost 5 bases, and 23 bases lay between the germline ends. Germline CDR1 and CDR2: SGHTA and FQGNSA. The CDR3 runs 15 residues. The CDR3 here is CATTLGDPTLETQYF. In DNA form, the CDR3 reads TGTGCCACCACACTAGGGGATCCAACCTTGGAGACCCAGTACTTC.

This rearrangement joins TRBV5-1 to TRBJ2-3; 12 bases agree with TRBD2. Trimming at V came to 2 bases and at J to 6 bases, leaving 10 bases not matched to a gene. Germline V lookup: CDR1 SGHRS, CDR2 YFSETQ. This CDR3 spans 17 amino acids. CDR3 bases: TGCGCCAGCAGCTTCCGGACTAGCGGGGCTCCAGCGGATACGCAGTATTTT. This translates into CASSFRTSGAPADTQYF.

This clonotype was detected many times. The genes are TRBV12-3 or TRBV12-4 and TRBJ1-5; a possible D gene is TRBD1 (5 bases). Trimming removed 6 bases at V and 2 bases at J, with 14 bases between. CDR3 length equals 15 residues. In DNA, the CDR3 is TGTGCCAGCAGCTTGGTAACGGGGGGCAATCAGCCCCAGCATTTT. This encodes CASSLVTGGNQPQHF.

The chain joins TRBV7-8 to TRBJ2-7; 8 bases align to TRBD2. The CDR3 has 15 amino acids. J gave up 3 bases and V 5 bases, and 9 bases lay outside the gene matches. Germline V gene data show CDR1 as SGHVS and CDR2 as FQNEAQ. The CDR3 nucleotides are TGTGCCAGCAGCCTCACCGGGACTAGGAACTACGAGCAGTACTTC. It encodes CASSLTGTRNYEQYF.

This clonotype showed up just a few times. The chain combines TRBV27 with TRBJ2-7, with 9 bases identical to TRBD1. The CDR3 spans 15 residues. Germline V gene data show CDR1 as MNHEY and CDR2 as SMNVEV (reference sequence). The V gene end was trimmed by 5 bases and the J gene end by 2 bases; junction bases not matched to a gene: 7. The CDR3: CASSITGGQTYEQYF. The DNA for the CDR3 is TGTGCCAGCAGTATAACAGGGGGCCAGACCTACGAGCAGTACTTC.

This clonotype occurred many times. CDR3 in amino acids: CATSDSFTGTEAFF. CDR3 bases: TGTGCCACCAGTGATTCGTTCACTGGGACTGAAGCTTTCTTT. The chain links TRBV24-1 to TRBJ1-1, with no clear D. Looked up from germline, CDR1 is KGHDR and CDR2 is SFDVKD. Trimming cost V 2 bases and J 5 bases, with 11 bases left between them. The CDR3 sequence is 14 residues long.

The chain couples TRBV5-1 to TRBJ2-1; 9 nucleotides line up with TRBD1. The CDR3 has 16 amino acids. V lost 9 bases, J lost 6 bases, and 16 bases stayed unmatched. In germline, CDR1 is SGHRS, CDR2 YFSETQ. CDR3 protein: CATTLLGTGSGNEQFF. CDR3 DNA sequence: TGCGCCACCACCCTATTGGGGACAGGGAGCGGCAATGAGCAGTTCTTC. Looking up the rest from reference TRBV5-1 and TRBJ2-1 gives the full variable domain: KAGVTQTPRYLIKTRGQQVTLSCSPISGHRSVSWYQQTPGQGLQFLFEYFSETQRNKGNFPGRFSGRQFSNSRSEMNVSTLELGDSALYLCATTLLGTGSGNEQFFGPGTRLTVL.

This clonotype was counted a few times. The chain recombines TRBV20-1 with TRBJ2-7; 9 nucleotides align to TRBD1. Looked up from germline, CDR1 is DFQATT and CDR2 is SNEGSKA (reference sequence). The CDR3 sequence is 14 residues long. J was trimmed by 5 bases and V by 5 bases; bases with no gene match: 10. CDR3 DNA: TGCAGTGCTCCTGCAAGGGACAGGGCAAACGAGCAGTACTTC. Translated, it gives CSAPARDRANEQYF.

The chain links TRBV7-2 to TRBJ2-7; TRBD2 matches 13 bases. With V trimmed by 6 bases and J by 7 bases, 3 bases remained unmatched. This CDR3 spans 13 amino acids. Germline CDR1 is SGHTA and CDR2 is FQGNSA. The CDR3 DNA reads as TGTGCCAGCAGATGGACTAGCGGGAGTGAGCAGTACTTC. This translates into CASRWTSGSEQYF.

This clonotype was detected many times. V usage is TRBV11-2 and J usage is TRBJ2-1, with 11 nucleotides matching TRBD2. V was pared by 0 bases and J by 0 bases, with 7 bases of the junction left unmatched. The CDR3 extends over 19 amino acids. CDR1 is SGHAT, CDR2 FQNNGV, per germline. The CDR3 here is CASSLDETSGVSSYNEQFF. Written as DNA, the CDR3 is TGTGCCAGCAGCTTAGATGAGACTAGCGGGGTTAGCTCCTACAATGAGCAGTTCTTC.

This clonotype appeared a few times. The chain has TRBV4-3 and TRBJ2-1; possibly TRBD2 for D (6 bases). CDR1 LGHNA and CDR2 YSLEER come from the germline V gene. Trimming shortened V by 0 bases and J by 4 bases, and 22 bases separated the two germline ends. The CDR3 is 19 amino acids. The CDR3 DNA follows: TGCGCCAGCAGCCAAGATAAAGTATTTGTGGCGGGAAAATACAATGAGCAGTTCTTC. This gives the protein CASSQDKVFVAGKYNEQFF.